This T cell receptor beta chain is from a study of shared clonotypes between healthy human individuals. Across the study: Donors consisted of two women and a few men between 18 and 49.

The V end lost 2 bases, the J end lost 1 base, and 9 bases lay between the germline ends. The CDR3 runs to 14 residues. The germline CDR1 and CDR2 sequences are MNHEY and SVGAGI. Points on this clone: Its target is not known.

Generated by immunoSEQ multiplex PCR, the TCRdb table keeps only in-frame clones and is missing some. The table includes nearly 2 million clones, approximately 94% detected once. Points from the study as a whole: For sorted subsets, rarefaction showed incomplete sequencing despite large depth.

Cells designated naive CD8 were CD45RO-negative and were positively selected for CCR7, with terminally differentiated effector memory CD45RA+ cells excluded. The sequencing input was naive CD8+ T cells sorted from blood. The chain couples TRBV6-5 to TRBJ2-7; TRBD2 might be the D (6 bases). The clonotype originates from a man in his late teens or twenties in good health. The CDR3 loop reads CASSYEGRSYEQYF. CDR3 DNA: TGTGCCAGCAGTTACGAGGGGAGGTCCTACGAGCAGTACTTC.